The entry below describes one T cell receptor beta chain. Its target is unknown. Every single donor had a roughly 2.5 ml blood sample drawn. This entry belongs to a study of monozygotic twins with inflammatory bowel disease. The CDR3 length is 14 residues. Looked up from germline, CDR1 is LGHNA and CDR2 is YNFKEQ. From the 5' RACE reads, TCRdb lists one entry per CDR3 protein and no DNA. The sample shows approximately 380,000 distinct CDR3 sequences, and approximately 2.4% sits with its ten largest clones. Regarding the study as a whole: Among IBD patients, TCRbeta diversity (inverse Simpson) was lower than in healthy co-twins.

Sequenced sample: blood. This TCR was sampled from a human donor with ulcerative colitis or Crohn's disease, or a healthy co-twin of an affected twin (not recorded which). V usage is TRBV4-2 and J usage is TRBJ2-7. Here the CDR3 reads CASSPGSIMGEQYF.